The clone carrying this T cell receptor (beta chain) was detected many times. Antigen: not known. Expressed TCRB transcripts were sequenced, since all the RNA that had been isolated was reverse transcribed. Only in-frame clones appear in the TCRdb table, and some are missing; sequencing was by immunoSEQ multiplex PCR. The sample contains over 300,000 clones, roughly 8.8% of which appear only once. The source of the sample is a study of beta chain features in type 1 diabetes. Study-wide results and limits: Sampled from patients, naive, central memory and Treg TCRB repertoires appeared more similar than those sampled from healthy donors. A definitive answer on HLA type influencing TCRB rearrangement was not reached here. Across all four CD4+ subsets, people with type 1 diabetes showed modestly shorter TCRB CDR3s.

The sequencing sample was made of central memory CD4+ T cells from blood. The source is a man aged 25-45 years with type 1 diabetes.

The DNA for the CDR3 is TGTGCCAGCAGCTTAGATCCGGGACAGGGCCACGAGCAGTACTTC. Protein product: CASSLDPGQGHEQYF. This sequence joins TRBV11-2 and TRBJ2-7, with 9 bases lining up with TRBD1. There are 15 residues in the CDR3. Trimming removed 0 bases from V and 5 bases from J; junction bases left unmatched: 5. CDR1 and CDR2 from the germline V gene are SGHAT and FQNNGV. Looking up the rest from reference TRBV11-2 and TRBJ2-7 gives the full variable domain: EAGVAQSPRYKIIEKRQSVAFWCNPISGHATLYWYQQILGQGPKLLIQFQNNGVVDDSQLPKDRFSAERLKGVDSTLKIQPAKLEDSAVYLCASSLDPGQGHEQYFGPGTRLTVT.